These 4 T cell receptor beta chains originate from one sample sequenced in a study of CD8 T cells in Susac syndrome. With random hexamers, reverse transcription was performed on about 0.45 to 1 ug of RNA. TCRdb redid the calling of the immunoSEQ multiplex PCR reads with MiXCR, one entry per CDR3 protein. The sample contains roughly 140,000 distinct CDR3 sequences, just under 95% of which appear only once. What was sequenced was CD8+ T cells from PBMCs. Receptors were obtained from a human donor with multiple sclerosis.

The rearrangement uses TRBV28 and TRBJ2-3; tentative D call: TRBD1 (5 bases). The V end was cut by 6 bases, the J end by 1 base, with 11 bases between. Germline CDR1 reads MDHEN; CDR2 reads SYDVKM. The CDR3 loop spans 14 amino acids. CDR3 DNA sequence: TGTGCCAGCAGCCAGATCAGGGGCACAGATACGCAGTATTTT. It translates to CASSQIRGTDTQYF.

This chain connects TRBV30 to TRBJ2-3; TRBD2 agrees at 10 bases. V lost 3 bases, J lost 2 bases, and 11 bases stayed unmatched. Germline CDR1 and CDR2: GTSNPN and SVGIG (reference sequence). The CDR3 is 17 residues long. CDR3 in amino acids: CAWRGLAGARTTDTQYF. The CDR3 coding sequence is TGTGCCTGGAGGGGGCTAGCGGGGGCCCGAACCACAGATACGCAGTATTTT.

This clonotype was seen only a few times. The chain is built from TRBV10-3 and TRBJ2-5; weak D call: TRBD2 (5 bases). Germline CDR1 reads ENHRY; CDR2 reads SYGVKD. The CDR3 length is 13 residues. V dropped 3 bases and J dropped 4 bases, with 9 bases sitting between them. The CDR3 nucleotides are TGTGCCATCAGTGAAAAGGGAGCAGAGACCCAGTACTTC. Amino acid sequence: CAISEKGAETQYF.

The chain carries TRBV29-1 and TRBJ1-1; no clear D. The V gene lost 3 bases and the J gene lost 3 bases, with 8 bases spanning the gap. The CDR3 is made up of 12 amino acids. Germline V lookup: CDR1 SQVTM, CDR2 ANQGSEA. DNA of the CDR3: TGCAGCGTTGAGGACGGCTACACTGAAGCTTTCTTT. Encoded protein: CSVEDGYTEAFF.